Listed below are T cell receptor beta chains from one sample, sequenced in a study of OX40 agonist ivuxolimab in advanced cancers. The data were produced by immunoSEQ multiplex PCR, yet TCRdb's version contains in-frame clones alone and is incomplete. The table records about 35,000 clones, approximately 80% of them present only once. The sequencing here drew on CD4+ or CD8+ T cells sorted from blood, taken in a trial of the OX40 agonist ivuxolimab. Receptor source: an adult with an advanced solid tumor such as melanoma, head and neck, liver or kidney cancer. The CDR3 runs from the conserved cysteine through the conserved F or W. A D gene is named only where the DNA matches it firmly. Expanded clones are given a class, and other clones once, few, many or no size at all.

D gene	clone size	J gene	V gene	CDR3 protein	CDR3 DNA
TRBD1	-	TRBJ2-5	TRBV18	CASSPPRDRKKETQYF	TGTGCCAGCTCACCCCCTCGGGACAGGAAAAAAGAGACCCAGTACTTC
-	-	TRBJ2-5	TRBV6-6	CASGRSGETQYF	TGTGCCAGCGGAAGATCAGGGGAGACCCAGTACTTC
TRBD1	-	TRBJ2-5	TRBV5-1	CASSNPTGQETQYF	TGCGCCAGCAGCAACCCGACAGGGCAAGAGACCCAGTACTTC
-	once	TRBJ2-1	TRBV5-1	CASSLAGAGEYNEQFF	TGCGCCAGCAGCTTGGCCGGAGCAGGGGAATACAATGAGCAGTTCTTC
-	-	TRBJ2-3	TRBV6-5	CASSRAPPGGDTQYF	TGTGCCAGCAGTCGGGCGCCACCTGGTGGAGATACGCAGTATTTT
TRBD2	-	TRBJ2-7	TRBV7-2	CASSSEPGTSGIYEQYF	TGTGCCAGCAGCTCCGAACCCGGGACTAGCGGGATTTACGAGCAGTACTTC
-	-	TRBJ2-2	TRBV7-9	CASSLFGSVGELFF	TGTGCCAGCAGCTTATTCGGGTCCGTCGGGGAGCTGTTTTTT
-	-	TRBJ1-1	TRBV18	CASSAQGGRNTEAFF	TGTGCCAGCTCAGCCCAGGGAGGCCGTAACACTGAAGCTTTCTTT
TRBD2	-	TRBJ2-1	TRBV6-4	CASSGEAGEFNEQFF	TGTGCCAGCAGTGGGGAAGCGGGAGAGTTTAATGAGCAGTTCTTC
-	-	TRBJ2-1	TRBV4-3	CASSYGTTNEQFF	TGCGCCAGCAGCTACGGCACGACTAATGAGCAGTTCTTC
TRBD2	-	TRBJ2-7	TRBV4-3	CASSQTSGGADEQYF	TGCGCCAGCAGCCAGACTAGCGGGGGGGCCGACGAGCAGTACTTC
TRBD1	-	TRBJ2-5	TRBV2	CASSRQGRETQYF	TGTGCCAGCAGTCGACAGGGGAGGGAGACCCAGTACTTC
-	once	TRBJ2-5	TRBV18	CASSPTSGVGTQYF	TGTGCCAGCTCGCCCACTTCAGGGGTTGGGACCCAGTACTTC
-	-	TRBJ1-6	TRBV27	CASSPPRYDSPLHF	TGTGCCAGCAGTCCCCCACGGTACGATTCACCCCTCCACTTT
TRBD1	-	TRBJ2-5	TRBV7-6	CASSSGQGRETQYF	TGTGCCAGCAGTTCCGGACAGGGTCGCGAGACCCAGTACTTC
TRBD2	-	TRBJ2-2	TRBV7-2	CAVSGGAFTGELFF	TGTGCCGTTAGCGGGGGGGCGTTCACCGGGGAGCTGTTTTTT
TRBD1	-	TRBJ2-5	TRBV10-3	CAISDPGGQETQYF	TGTGCCATCAGTGACCCAGGGGGCCAAGAGACCCAGTACTTC
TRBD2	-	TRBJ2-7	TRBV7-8	CASSSRLAGADEQYF	TGTGCCAGCAGCTCACGACTAGCGGGAGCAGACGAGCAGTACTTC
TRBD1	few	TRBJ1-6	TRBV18	CASSLRTGGVNSPLHF	TGTGCCAGCTCACTCCGGACAGGGGGGGTTAATTCACCCCTCCACTTT
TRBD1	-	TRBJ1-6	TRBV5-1	CASSLGGQGNSPLHF	TGCGCCAGCAGCTTGGGGGGACAGGGGAATTCACCCCTCCACTTT
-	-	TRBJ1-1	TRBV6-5	CASSYSGTMNTEAFF	TGTGCCAGCAGTTATAGTGGCACCATGAACACTGAAGCTTTCTTT
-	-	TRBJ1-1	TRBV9	CASSVGGGRGAQAFF	TGTGCCAGCAGCGTAGGAGGTGGGCGGGGGGCGCAAGCTTTCTTT
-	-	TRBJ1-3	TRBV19	CASSILSRANTIYF	TGTGCCAGTAGTATCCTCTCGAGGGCGAACACCATATATTTT
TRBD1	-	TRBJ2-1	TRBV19	CASRLTGGAGNEQFF	TGTGCCAGTAGGCTGACAGGGGGCGCAGGCAATGAGCAGTTCTTC
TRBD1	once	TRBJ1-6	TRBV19	CASSSYGQGANSPLHF	TGTGCCAGTAGTTCCTATGGACAGGGGGCTAATTCACCCCTCCACTTT
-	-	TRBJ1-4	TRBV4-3	CASSQRGGYEKLFF	TGCGCCAGCAGCCAACGGGGGGGCTATGAAAAACTGTTTTTT
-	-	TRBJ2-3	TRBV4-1	CASSQVGPRTQYF	TGCGCCAGCAGCCAAGTAGGACCGCGTACGCAGTATTTT
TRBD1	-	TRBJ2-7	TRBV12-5	CASGRATGTGLREQYF	TGTGCTAGTGGGCGCGCGACCGGGACAGGGCTTCGGGAGCAGTACTTC
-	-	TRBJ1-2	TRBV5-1	CASSLHVYYGYTF	TGCGCCAGCAGCTTGCATGTGTACTATGGCTACACCTTC
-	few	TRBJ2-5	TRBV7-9	CASSFRGPQETQYF	TGTGCCAGCAGCTTCCGGGGCCCCCAAGAGACCCAGTACTTC
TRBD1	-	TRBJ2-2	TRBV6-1	CATSDPGTGTTGELFF	TGTGCCACCAGTGACCCCGGGACAGGGACCACCGGGGAGCTGTTTTTT
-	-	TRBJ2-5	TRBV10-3	CAIRKQGSDETQYF	TGTGCCATCAGGAAACAGGGTTCGGACGAGACCCAGTACTTC
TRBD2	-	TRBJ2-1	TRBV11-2	CASRSGRTHEQFF	TGTGCCAGCCGGAGCGGGAGGACCCATGAGCAGTTCTTC
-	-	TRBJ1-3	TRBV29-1	CSVNREAGNTIYF	TGCAGCGTCAACAGGGAGGCTGGAAACACCATATATTTT
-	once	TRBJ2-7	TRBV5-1	CASSPQGRSISYEQYF	TGCGCCAGCAGCCCCCAGGGACGGTCGATCTCCTACGAGCAGTACTTC
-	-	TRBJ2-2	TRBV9	CASSVRTATGELFF	TGTGCCAGCAGCGTACGGACAGCCACCGGGGAGCTGTTTTTT
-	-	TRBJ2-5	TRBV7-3	CASSFRAGPETQYF	TGTGCCAGCAGCTTCAGGGCGGGGCCAGAGACCCAGTACTTC